What follows are 23 T cell receptor beta chains derived from one specimen sequenced in a study of blood T cell repertoires in COVID-19. Clones were sequenced by immunoSEQ multiplex PCR, and TCRdb holds only the in-frame ones, with some missing. The sample gives 150,000 to 200,000 clones, around nine tenths of which show up once; about a tenth is in the top ten. Sample: peripheral blood. These receptor sequences come from a woman aged 70-85 years with COVID-19, enrolled during active disease.

V is TRBV4-1 and J is TRBJ1-2; unclear D gene. Germline CDR1 is MGHRA and CDR2 is YSYEKL. The CDR3 covers 13 residues. The V end lost 0 bases, the J end lost 4 bases, and 6 bases lay between the germline ends. The CDR3 region has the DNA TGCGCCAGCAGCCAAGATCCCATCTATGGCTACACCTTC. As protein: CASSQDPIYGYTF.

The chain is built from TRBV9 and TRBJ1-3, with D possibly matching TRBD1 (6 bases). CDR1 is SGDLS, CDR2 YYNGEE, per germline. The CDR3 covers 17 residues. V was shortened by 1 base and J by 2 bases, with 16 bases between the two germline ends. CDR3 sequence reads: CASSVTPRAGAGNTIYF. As DNA, the CDR3 is TGTGCCAGCAGCGTAACGCCGAGGGCAGGGGCTGGAAACACCATATATTTT.

The table lists this clone with many counts. This chain connects TRBV7-8 to TRBJ1-3, with TRBD1 as a possible D gene (5 bases). This CDR3 is 13 amino acids long. The V and J ends lost 5 bases and 3 bases respectively, with 8 bases between them. CDR1 is SGHVS, CDR2 FQNEAQ, per germline. The DNA of the CDR3 is TGTGCCAGCAGCAGGGGAGGTGGAAACACCATATATTTT. Translated: CASSRGGGNTIYF. Full variable domain (rest looked up from reference TRBV7-8 and TRBJ1-3): GAGVSQSPRYKVAKRGQDVALRCDPISGHVSLFWYQQALGQGPEFLTYFQNEAQLDKSGLPSDRFFAERPEGSVSTLKIQRTQQEDSAVYLCASSRGGGNTIYFGEGSWLTVV.

The DNA for the CDR3 is TGTGCCAGCAGTGAATATAAGGGGGCCGGGCAGTACTTC. Protein product: CASSEYKGAGQYF. The chain carries TRBV25-1 and TRBJ2-7; 7 bases are shared with TRBD1. V lost 0 bases, J lost 9 bases, and 5 bases stayed unmatched. From germline, CDR1 is MGHDK and CDR2 SYGVNS. The CDR3 spans 13 residues.

The table lists this clone with a few counts. J is TRBJ1-2 and V is TRBV19; D is perhaps TRBD1 (6 bases). CDR1 and CDR2 from the germline V gene are LNHDA and SQIVND (reference sequence). The V and J ends lost 7 bases and 2 bases respectively, with 11 bases between them. The CDR3 covers 13 residues. The CDR3, as DNA: TGTGCCAGTACCGTGACAGGCAACTATGGCTACACCTTC. Its translation: CASTVTGNYGYTF.

CDR3 nucleotides: TGTGCCAGCAGTAAAGACAGGTATAGCTCCTACAATGAGCAGTTCTTC. This codes for CASSKDRYSSYNEQFF. J is TRBJ2-1 and V is TRBV6-1, with a possible D match to TRBD1 (6 bases). Germline loops: CDR1 MNHNS, CDR2 SASEGT. The CDR3 is 16 residues long. The V and J ends lost 5 bases and 0 bases respectively, with 14 bases between them.

This clone showed up just a few times. This chain uses TRBV6-4 with TRBJ1-2; D is possibly TRBD1 (6 bases). CDR1 and CDR2 (germline): MRHNA, SNTAGT. Trimming pared 6 bases from V and 7 bases from J, leaving 12 bases between. This CDR3 contains 12 residues. The CDR3 is CASRGGAGGYTF. In nucleotides, the CDR3 is TGTGCCAGCAGAGGGGGGGCAGGTGGCTACACCTTC.

The rearrangement joins TRBV10-3 to TRBJ2-7; 9 bases align to TRBD2. The CDR3 is 18 residues long. Germline-derived CDR1 and CDR2 are ENHRY and SYGVKD. V dropped 0 bases and J dropped 6; count of bases not matched to a gene: 15. The CDR3 region is CAISESKGGGAGGPEQYF. The CDR3 DNA follows: TGTGCCATCAGTGAGTCGAAAGGCGGAGGGGCGGGGGGGCCCGAGCAGTACTTC.

The sample holds one count of this clone. The gene calls are TRBV6-5 and TRBJ1-2; 7 bases align to TRBD1. Germline V gene data show CDR1 as MNHEY and CDR2 as SVGAGI. The CDR3 sequence is 15 residues long. V was clipped by 2 bases and J by 4 bases; unmatched bases: 7. The CDR3 bases are TGTGCCAGCAGTTACCCCCTAGGGGGCTTCTATGGCTACACCTTC. Translated: CASSYPLGGFYGYTF.

The chain carries TRBV7-2 and TRBJ1-5; TRBD1 matches at 7 bases. Germline lookup yields CDR1 SGHTA and CDR2 FQGNSA. This CDR3 has 15 amino acids. Unmatched junction bases numbered 9, after V lost 5 bases and J lost 5 bases. CDR3 in DNA: TGTGCCAGCAGCCCAGGGGGGTCAGGCTATCAGCCCCAGCATTTT. Amino acid sequence: CASSPGGSGYQPQHF. Combining the CDR3 with reference TRBV7-2 and TRBJ1-5 gives the whole variable domain GAGVSQSPSNKVTEKGKDVELRCDPISGHTALYWYRQSLGQGLEFLIYFQGNSAPDKSGLPSDRFSAERTGGSVSTLTIQRTQQEDSAVYLCASSPGGSGYQPQHFGDGTRLSIL.

J is TRBJ1-5 and V is TRBV7-2; 7 bases map to TRBD1. The CDR3 has 15 amino acids. V was clipped by 0 bases and J by 5 bases; unmatched bases: 4. Per germline, CDR1 SGHTA and CDR2 FQGNSA. The CDR3 nucleotides read TGTGCCAGCAGCTTAGCGCTAGGGGGCCATCAGCCCCAGCATTTT. Translated, it gives CASSLALGGHQPQHF.

The V call is TRBV15, the J call TRBJ1-2; D gene uncertain. This CDR3 has 17 residues. The germline V and J ends were trimmed by 1 base and 4 bases, with 19 bases remaining between them. Germline V lookup: CDR1 LNHNV, CDR2 YYDKDF (reference sequence). The CDR3 region has the DNA TGTGCCACCAGCAGAGTACCTGCCGAGGCTGAAAGCTATGGCTACACCTTC. As protein: CATSRVPAEAESYGYTF.

This chain joins TRBV28 and TRBJ1-2, with TRBD1 as a possible D gene (5 bases). Germline CDR1 reads MDHEN; CDR2 reads SYDVKM. Deletions cut 5 bases from V and 6 bases from J, with 10 bases between. This CDR3 has 12 amino acids. CDR3 coding DNA: TGTGCCAGCAGTGACCGGGGGGATGGCTACACCTTC. Translating it yields CASSDRGDGYTF.

In its sample, this clone was seen a few times. The chain recombines TRBV20-1 with TRBJ2-3, with 10 bases matching TRBD2. The CDR3 totals 15 residues. With V trimmed by 6 bases and J by 1 base, 7 bases remained unmatched. CDR1 and CDR2 (germline): DFQATT, SNEGSKA (reference sequence). The CDR3 nucleotides are TGCAGTGCCAGTACTAGCGGGGCCGGCACAGATACGCAGTATTTT. Residues: CSASTSGAGTDTQYF.

This chain joins TRBV7-2 and TRBJ2-7, with 7 bases aligning to TRBD1. V lost 0 bases to trimming and J lost 5 bases; unmatched junction nucleotides: 10. CDR1 is SGHTA and CDR2 is FQGNSA in the germline V gene. The CDR3 loop spans 16 amino acids. The CDR3 region has the DNA TGTGCCAGCAGCTTAGCTCGAGGGGGCAGGGCCAACGAGCAGTACTTC. Translation: CASSLARGGRANEQYF.

The CDR3: CASRPTGGDYGYTF. In nucleotides, the CDR3 is TGTGCCAGCAGGCCGACAGGGGGAGATTATGGCTACACCTTC. The chain combines TRBV6-5 with TRBJ1-2; 9 bases align to TRBD1. The CDR3 has 14 amino acids. CDR1 and CDR2 (germline): MNHEY, SVGAGI. The junction had 7 bases not matched to a gene; V was cut back by 6 bases and J by 5 bases.

The rearrangement links TRBV19 to TRBJ2-6; tentatively, D is TRBD1 (6 bases). This CDR3 contains 20 residues. CDR1 and CDR2 from the germline V gene are LNHDA and SQIVND (reference sequence). V lost 0 bases, J lost 0 bases, and 18 bases lay in between. For the CDR3, the DNA is TGTGCCAGTAGTATAGATCCCGACAGGTCCCCACACTCTGGGGCCAACGTCCTGACTTTC. Its protein product is CASSIDPDRSPHSGANVLTF. Using reference TRBV19 and TRBJ2-6 for the parts outside the CDR3, the full variable domain is DGGITQSPKYLFRKEGQNVTLSCEQNLNHDAMYWYRQDPGQGLRLIYYSQIVNDFQKGDIAEGYSVSREKKESFPLTVTSAQKNPTAFYLCASSIDPDRSPHSGANVLTFGAGSRLTVL.

The chain couples TRBV2 to TRBJ1-2, with TRBD1 as a possible D gene (6 bases). The CDR3 extends over 12 amino acids. Trimming left V 8 bases short and J 2 bases short, with 9 bases between. CDR1 SNHLY and CDR2 FYNNEI come from the germline V gene. The CDR3, as DNA: TGTGCCAGCTCTACAGGGAACTATGGCTACACCTTC. This encodes CASSTGNYGYTF.

Points on this clone: The sample has other DNA sequences that encode this CDR3 too. The J gene is TRBJ1-2, the V gene TRBV3-1 (or the pseudogene TRBV3-2); D unclear. V was shortened by 4 bases and J by 7 bases, with 10 bases between the two germline ends. Per the germline V gene, CDR1 is LGHDT and CDR2 is YNNKEL (reference sequence). CDR3 size: 12 residues. The CDR3 region is CASSREGGGYTF. The DNA for the CDR3 is TGTGCCAGCAGCCGCGAGGGTGGTGGCTACACCTTC.

The chain is built from TRBV28 and TRBJ2-7; D call uncertain. This CDR3 has 14 residues. Germline assignment: CDR1 MDHEN and CDR2 SYDVKM. Trimming shortened V by 7 bases and J by 0 bases, and 13 bases separated the two germline ends. The CDR3 reads CASMSQASSYEQYF. The CDR3 DNA reads as TGTGCCAGCATGTCGCAGGCAAGCTCCTACGAGCAGTACTTC.

The V and J genes are TRBV25-1 and TRBJ2-3, with 11 bases aligning to TRBD2. The V gene's germline CDR1 is MGHDK and CDR2 SYGVNS. The trim removed 5 bases at V and 1 base at J, leaving 2 bases unmatched. The CDR3 sequence is 15 residues long. The CDR3 sequence: CASSNSGGGTDTQYF. The CDR3 region has the DNA TGTGCCAGCAGTAATAGCGGGGGGGGCACAGATACGCAGTATTTT.

In DNA, the CDR3 is TGTGCCAGCAGTTTGACAGCAGATCAGCCCCAGCATTTT. Translation: CASSLTADQPQHF. This sequence joins TRBV12-3 or TRBV12-4 and TRBJ1-5; D perhaps matches TRBD1 (5 bases). V shed 3 bases and J shed 5 bases, with 8 bases lying between them. This CDR3 is built from 13 residues.

This clone came up once. As DNA, the CDR3 is TGTGCCAGCTCATCGACAGGGATTAGGGACACCATATATTTT. This codes for CASSSTGIRDTIYF. The V gene is TRBV18, the J gene TRBJ1-3; TRBD1 agrees at 7 bases. The CDR3 loop spans 14 amino acids. V shed 5 bases and J 8 bases; nucleotides not matched to a gene: 9. The V gene's germline CDR1 is KGHSH and CDR2 LQKENI.